This T cell receptor beta chain was sequenced in a study of Ad26.COV2.S vaccination and SARS-CoV-2 variants. Study in general: Once, or twice with 56 days between doses, Ad26.COV2.S was given intramuscularly.

Treatment: approximately 18 received Ad26.COV2.S at low or high dose, single or two shots; 5 received placebo; per-sample allocation not given. Day 63 following the first vaccine or placebo injection was when the samples were taken. The study used a vaccine consisting of an Ad26 vector that expressed Wuhan-strain SARS-CoV-2 spike. CDR3 size: 15 residues. Between the trimmed V and J ends, which lost 0 bases and 0 bases, there was a span of 9 bases. CDR1 and CDR2 from the germline V gene are LGHDT and YNNKEL (reference sequence). This table comes from immunoSEQ multiplex PCR, and its TCRdb copy is limited to in-frame clones, with some not included. The data show roughly 700,000 clones, 89% seen once.

Sequenced material: peripheral blood, taken in a trial of Ad26.COV2.S vaccine versus placebo. This TCR was sampled from a person between 18 and 59 years old who received the Ad26.COV2.S COVID-19 vaccine or a placebo. The chain is built from TRBV3-1 (or the pseudogene TRBV3-2) and TRBJ2-7, with no clear D. CDR3: CASSQELVPSYEQYF. CDR3 sequence (DNA): TGTGCCAGCAGCCAAGAGTTAGTCCCCTCCTACGAGCAGTACTTC.